This note documents a single TCR beta chain sequence. Its antigen remains unidentified. This sample includes further DNA sequences coding for the same CDR3. The CDR3 runs 14 residues. V lost 4 bases and J 2 bases, leaving 9 bases between the germline ends. Per the germline V gene, CDR1 is SGHNT and CDR2 is YYREEE (reference sequence). The authors distributed each subset's genomic DNA evenly over several immunoSEQ plates. The repertoire was sequenced with immunoSEQ multiplex PCR; TCRdb's copy has only in-frame clones and lacks some. The sample includes about 1.1 million clones, 70% to 80% of them seen just once. These data come from a study of shared clonotypes between healthy human individuals. The split of CD4+ cells yielded CD45RA+ naive and CD45RA-negative memory subsets. Study results and limitations: Compared with clonotypes that all four donors shared, non-shared clonotypes had lower generation probabilities. Clonotype sharing among donors, it was expected, would be affected by sequencing depth.

J is TRBJ2-2 and V is TRBV5-4; D unclear. The sample comprised memory CD4+ T cells from PBMCs. The subset was: CD45RA-negative fraction. The origin of this receptor is a man younger than 35 in good health. Some clones in this sample may be carry-over from other donors' samples. CDR3 bases: TGTGCCAGCAGCCCCGGACCAAACACCGGGGAGCTGTTTTTT. As protein: CASSPGPNTGELFF. Full variable domain (remainder filled in from reference TRBV5-4 and TRBJ2-2): ETGVTQSPTHLIKTRGQQVTLRCSSQSGHNTVSWYQQALGQGPQFIFQYYREEENGRGNFPPRFSGLQFPNYSSELNVNALELDDSALYLCASSPGPNTGELFFGEGSRLTVL.